These 4 T cell receptor beta chains came from one sample sequenced in a study of T-cell memory formation after mild COVID-19. TCRdb processed the 5' RACE reads anew with MiXCR; each CDR3 protein has one entry. The sample holds 350,000 to 450,000 distinct CDR3 sequences, roughly a quarter seen once. Sequencing input: PBMCs or a T cell subset sorted from them (not recorded which). These receptors were obtained from an adult woman who had mild COVID-19 (a few samples of this study predate the infection). Cell type and time point are not known.

To note about this clonotype: A read error is likely, as this CDR3 ends without the conserved phenylalanine or tryptophan. The limits of the CDR3 on the DNA are not certain, so only TCRdb's listed CDR3 is given. V is TRBV3-1 and J is TRBJ2-7; the D call in the table, TRBD1, was not verified against the DNA. The germline V gene has CDR1 LGHDT and CDR2 YNNKEL (reference sequence). Counting both end residues, the CDR3 totals 12 amino acids. The CDR3 sequence is CASSQEGTGASI.

About this clonotype: The junction and the germline gene differ at one end; a read error may be behind it. V and J are TRBV5-1 and TRBJ2-2; D unclear. This CDR3 spans 15 amino acids. CDR1 and CDR2 from the germline V gene are SGHRS and YFSETQ. In nucleotides, the CDR3 is TGTGCCAGCAGCTTGGGGAATGGCGGCACCGGGGAGCTGTTTTTT. As protein: CASSLGNGGTGELFF.

The chain has TRBV7-9 and TRBJ1-2, with D perhaps TRBD1 (5 bases). Germline lookup yields CDR1 SEHNR and CDR2 FQNEAQ (reference sequence). The CDR3 spans 14 residues. Trimming removed 4 bases from V and 4 bases from J, with 13 bases in between. For the CDR3, the DNA is TGTGCCAGCAGCTCCTGGGACCTAAGCTATGGCTACACCTTC. Encoded protein: CASSSWDLSYGYTF.

This chain joins TRBV29-1 and TRBJ2-2; D perhaps matches TRBD2 (6 bases). Trimming took off 4 bases at V and 6 bases at J, with 15 bases between the two ends. CDR3 size: 14 residues. CDR1 and CDR2 from the germline V gene are SQVTM and ANQGSEA. The CDR3, as DNA: TGCAGCGTTGGCGCGGGGACCGCCTCCGGGGAGCTGTTTTTT. It is translated as CSVGAGTASGELFF.